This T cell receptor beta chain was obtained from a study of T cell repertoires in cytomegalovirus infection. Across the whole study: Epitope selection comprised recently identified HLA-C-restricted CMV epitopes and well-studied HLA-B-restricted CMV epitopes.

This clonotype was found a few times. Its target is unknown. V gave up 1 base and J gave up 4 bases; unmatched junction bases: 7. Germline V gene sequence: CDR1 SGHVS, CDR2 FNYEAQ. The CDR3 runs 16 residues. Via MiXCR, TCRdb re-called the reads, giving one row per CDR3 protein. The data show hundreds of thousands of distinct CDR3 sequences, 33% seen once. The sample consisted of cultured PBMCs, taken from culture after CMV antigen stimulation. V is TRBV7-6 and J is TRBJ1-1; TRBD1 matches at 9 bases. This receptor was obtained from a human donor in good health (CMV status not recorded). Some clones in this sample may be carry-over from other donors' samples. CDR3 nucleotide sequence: TGTGCCAGCAGCTTAGGGACAGGGGAGGTGGGCACTGAAGCTTTCTTT. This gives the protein CASSLGTGEVGTEAFF.